These 15 T cell receptor beta chains share one sample of origin, sequenced in a study of PD-L1 blockade in urothelial cancer. Time point denoted: peripheral blood 6 weeks after treatment start. Some clones are missing from TCRdb's copy, which holds only in-frame ones; the method was immunoSEQ multiplex PCR. This sample has about 48,000 clones, with about 86% found just once. The sequencing used PBMCs, collected around atezolizumab (anti-PD-L1) treatment. These receptors originate from a man in his 60s with urothelial cancer.

This clone has just a few counts. The rearrangement links TRBV7-8 to TRBJ1-1; D remains ambiguous. The CDR3 spans 14 residues. Per germline, CDR1 SGHVS and CDR2 FQNEAQ. V shed 0 bases and J shed 1 base, with 6 bases lying between them. The CDR3 coding sequence is TGTGCCAGCAGCTTAGCCGCAGGGAACACTGAAGCTTTCTTT. Its translation: CASSLAAGNTEAFF. The entire variable domain, with the rest obtained from reference TRBV7-8 and TRBJ1-1, is as follows: GAGVSQSPRYKVAKRGQDVALRCDPISGHVSLFWYQQALGQGPEFLTYFQNEAQLDKSGLPSDRFFAERPEGSVSTLKIQRTQQEDSAVYLCASSLAAGNTEAFFGQGTRLTVV.

This chain uses TRBV4-1 with TRBJ1-1; D might be TRBD1 (6 bases). The CDR3 sequence is 15 residues long. Trimming pared 6 bases from V and 4 bases from J, leaving 18 bases between. CDR1 MGHRA and CDR2 YSYEKL come from the germline V gene. The CDR3 region is CASSWDPGAGTEAFF. Written as DNA, the CDR3 is TGCGCCAGCAGTTGGGATCCAGGGGCGGGCACTGAAGCTTTCTTT.

The chain uses TRBV28 and TRBJ1-2, with 8 bases that match TRBD1. Trimming took 11 bases from V and 4 from J; bases not matched to a gene: 9. CDR1 MDHEN and CDR2 SYDVKM come from the germline V gene. CDR3 length: 13 residues. CDR3 DNA: TGTGCCGCCCGAGGGCAGGGGGCCTATGGCTACACCTTC. It translates to CAARGQGAYGYTF.

V and J are TRBV10-3 and TRBJ1-6; 7 bases map to TRBD1. Losses at the gene ends were 6 bases for V and 10 bases for J; bases not matched to a gene: 9. This CDR3 has 14 residues. Germline CDR1 is ENHRY and CDR2 is SYGVKD. The CDR3 nucleotides read TGTGCCATCAGGAGAACAGGGGAAGGATCACCCCTCCACTTT. Its protein is CAIRRTGEGSPLHF.

This clone has just one count. CDR3 in amino acids: CASSLGGNHNEQFF. In nucleotides, the CDR3 is TGCGCCAGCAGCTTGGGGGGCAACCACAATGAGCAGTTCTTC. The gene calls are TRBV5-1 and TRBJ2-1; D is possibly TRBD1 (5 bases). V gave up 0 bases and J gave up 5 bases, with 9 bases separating them. There are 14 residues in the CDR3. CDR1 is SGHRS and CDR2 is YFSETQ in the germline V gene.

The V gene is TRBV7-9, the J gene TRBJ1-3; a possible D gene is TRBD1 (5 bases). The length of the CDR3 is 15 residues. The V gene lost 1 base and the J gene lost 4 bases, with 11 bases spanning the gap. The germline V gene encodes CDR1 SEHNR and CDR2 FQNEAQ (reference sequence). The CDR3 loop reads CASSLGGDRGNTIYF. The CDR3 DNA is TGTGCCAGCAGCTTAGGGGGCGACAGAGGAAACACCATATATTTT.

V is TRBV7-9 and J is TRBJ2-7, with 8 bases aligning to TRBD2. Per germline, CDR1 SEHNR and CDR2 FQNEAQ (reference sequence). After removal of 5 bases from V and 5 bases from J, the junction contained 14 bases not matched to a gene. The CDR3 contains 16 residues. The CDR3 loop reads CASSGPRRGVRDEQYF. DNA for the CDR3: TGTGCCAGCAGCGGACCTCGGCGGGGGGTTCGGGACGAGCAGTACTTC. Complete variable domain (other parts from reference TRBV7-9 and TRBJ2-7): DTGVSQNPRHKITKRGQNVTFRCDPISEHNRLYWYRQTLGQGPEFLTYFQNEAQLEKSRLLSDRFSAERPKGSFSTLEIQRTEQGDSAMYLCASSGPRRGVRDEQYFGPGTRLTVT.

This chain links TRBV6-6 with TRBJ1-6; D gene uncertain. Germline V lookup: CDR1 MNHNY, CDR2 SVGAGI (reference sequence). This CDR3 contains 15 residues. Trimming took off 2 bases at V and 1 base at J, with 6 bases between the two ends. The CDR3 region has the DNA TGTGCCAGCAGTTACACGGGGTCCTATAATTCACCCCTCCACTTT. Its translation: CASSYTGSYNSPLHF.

V usage is TRBV19 and J usage is TRBJ1-1, with 7 positions matching TRBD1. With 5 bases clipped from V and 8 bases from J, the junction kept 8 bases outside the gene matches. The CDR3 extends over 13 amino acids. Germline-derived CDR1 and CDR2 are LNHDA and SQIVND (reference sequence). CDR3 amino acids: CASSGTDKREAFF. In nucleotides, the CDR3 is TGTGCCAGTAGTGGGACAGATAAGAGGGAAGCTTTCTTT.

The genes are TRBV7-2 and TRBJ2-1; weak D call: TRBD2 (7 bases). The V gene's germline CDR1 is SGHTA and CDR2 FQGNSA. The CDR3 runs to 14 residues. V was clipped by 3 bases and J by 7 bases, with 13 bases between them. The CDR3 DNA sequence: TGTGCCAGCAGCTTTGTGGGGGGGCGTAATGAGCAGTTCTTC. It translates to CASSFVGGRNEQFF.

V and J are TRBV19 and TRBJ1-5, with a weak D call TRBD1 (5 bases). Between the trimmed V and J ends, which lost 4 bases and 11 bases, there was a span of 15 bases. The germline V gene has CDR1 LNHDA and CDR2 SQIVND (reference sequence). CDR3 length: 13 amino acids. CDR3 nucleotide sequence: TGTGCCAGTAGTAACCCCGGGGGACGGTCCCAGCATTTT. Amino acid sequence: CASSNPGGRSQHF.

The V call is TRBV7-9, the J call TRBJ2-2; 8 bases match TRBD1. Germline values: CDR1 SEHNR, CDR2 FQNEAQ (reference sequence). The CDR3 is 14 residues long. Germline trimming cut 4 bases from V and 4 bases from J; bases unmatched to any gene: 2. The CDR3 DNA reads TGTGCCAGCAGCTGGACAGGGATCACCGGGGAGCTGTTTTTT. Translated, it gives CASSWTGITGELFF.

V gene TRBV7-9 combines with J gene TRBJ1-5; D not resolved. V dropped 0 bases and J dropped 2 bases, with 5 bases sitting between them. Germline values: CDR1 SEHNR, CDR2 FQNEAQ (reference sequence). The CDR3 is 14 residues long. In DNA form, the CDR3 reads TGTGCCAGCAGCTTAGCCCCAGGCAATCAGCCCCAGCATTTT. Translation: CASSLAPGNQPQHF.

The gene calls are TRBV19 and TRBJ2-4, with 10 positions matching TRBD2. The CDR3 extends over 18 amino acids. Germline lookup yields CDR1 LNHDA and CDR2 SQIVND (reference sequence). J gave up 2 bases and V 3 bases, and 10 bases lay outside the gene matches. CDR3 in amino acids: CASSIRERGGLSKNIQYF. Written as DNA, the CDR3 is TGTGCCAGTAGTATCCGAGAGCGGGGGGGCCTCTCCAAAAACATTCAGTACTTC.

The rearrangement uses TRBV5-4 and TRBJ2-3; 10 bases agree with TRBD1. Germline CDR1 SGHNT, CDR2 YYREEE (reference sequence). Trimming removed 6 bases from V and 0 bases from J; junction bases left unmatched: 10. CDR3 size: 17 residues. CDR3 amino acids: CASTFERGQGSTDTQYF. In DNA form, the CDR3 reads TGTGCCAGCACCTTCGAGCGGGGACAGGGGAGCACAGATACGCAGTATTTT.